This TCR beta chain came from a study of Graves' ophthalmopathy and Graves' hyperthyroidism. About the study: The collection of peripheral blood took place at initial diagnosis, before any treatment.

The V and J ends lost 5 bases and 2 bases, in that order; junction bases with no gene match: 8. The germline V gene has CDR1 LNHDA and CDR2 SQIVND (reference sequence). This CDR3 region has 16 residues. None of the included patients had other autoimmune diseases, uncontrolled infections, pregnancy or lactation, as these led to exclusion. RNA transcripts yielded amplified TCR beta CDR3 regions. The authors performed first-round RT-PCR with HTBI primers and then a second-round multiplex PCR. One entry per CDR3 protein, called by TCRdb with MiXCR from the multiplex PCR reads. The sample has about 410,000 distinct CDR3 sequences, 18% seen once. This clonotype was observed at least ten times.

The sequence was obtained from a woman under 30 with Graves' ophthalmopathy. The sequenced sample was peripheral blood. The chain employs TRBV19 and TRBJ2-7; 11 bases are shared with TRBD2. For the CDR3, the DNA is TGTGCCAGTAGTGCACTTAAGACTAGCGGGGCCTACGAGCAGTACTTC. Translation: CASSALKTSGAYEQYF.